A selection of T cell receptor beta chains follows, all from one sample in a study of patients and donors after allogeneic stem cell transplantation. TCRdb redid the calling of the RT-PCR reads with MiXCR, one entry per CDR3 protein. The sample holds about a million distinct CDR3 sequences; roughly 18% are singletons and the top ten take approximately 5.9%. Sample: blood, either unsorted or a sorted T cell fraction (not recorded which). The receptors originated from a human donor who was either an allogeneic HSCT recipient or a stem cell or donor lymphocyte infusion donor (not recorded which). It is not recorded whose cells these are; they may come from a transplant donor. The conserved cysteine and the conserved F or W are not part of the CDR3 here. The order of the fields is clone size, V gene, J gene, CDR3 protein. Expanded clones get a size class; other rows say once, few or many, or leave the size out.

abundance: few
v_gene: TRBV27
j_gene: TRBJ2-7
CDR3aa: ASSLAFGIDEQY

abundance: .
v_gene: TRBV24-1
j_gene: TRBJ2-2
CDR3aa: ATRPSGFGELF

abundance: .
v_gene: TRBV5-1
j_gene: TRBJ2-7
CDR3aa: ASSSYPDNSGYEQY

abundance: few
v_gene: TRBV12-3/TRBV12-4
j_gene: TRBJ2-2
CDR3aa: ASSAYLQNTGELF

abundance: .
v_gene: TRBV30
j_gene: TRBJ2-3
CDR3aa: ACPGGRTDTQY

abundance: few
v_gene: TRBV7-8
j_gene: TRBJ2-7
CDR3aa: ASSLDPTLRGRLEY

abundance: .
v_gene: TRBV7-3
j_gene: TRBJ2-7
CDR3aa: ASSLMLTRLGEQY

abundance: .
v_gene: TRBV6-5
j_gene: TRBJ2-2
CDR3aa: ASSYFLSPNTGELF

abundance: .
v_gene: TRBV6-2/TRBV6-3
j_gene: TRBJ2-3
CDR3aa: ASSWGISTDTQY

abundance: .
v_gene: TRBV4-1
j_gene: TRBJ2-2
CDR3aa: ASSQVPLGNTGELF